Listed below are T cell receptor beta chains from one sample, sequenced in a study of T cells in Graves' hyperthyroidism and ophthalmopathy. TCRdb itself ran the multiplex PCR reads through MiXCR, one entry per CDR3 protein. Of some 600,000 distinct CDR3 sequences listed, roughly 46% were seen once; the top ten hold roughly 8.2%. Sample: peripheral blood or thyroid tissue (not recorded which). The receptors here all came from a woman younger than 35 with Graves' hyperthyroidism. The CDR3 runs from the conserved cysteine through the conserved F or W. A D gene is named only where the DNA matches it firmly. Rows give clone size only sometimes, using once, few, many, or a class for an expanded clone.

D gene	V gene	J gene	clone size	CDR3 protein	CDR3 DNA
-	TRBV29-1	TRBJ2-7	many	CSVEGRSREQYF	TGCAGCGTTGAAGGCAGGTCTCGGGAGCAGTACTTC
-	TRBV9	TRBJ1-1	few	CASSVVGDPAAEAFF	TGTGCCAGCAGCGTAGTGGGGGATCCGGCTGCTGAAGCTTTCTTT
-	TRBV6-5	TRBJ2-7	-	CASSYLDLYEQYF	TGTGCCAGCAGTTACCTCGACCTGTACGAGCAGTACTTC
-	TRBV7-3	TRBJ2-7	many	CASSRSRGYEQYF	TGTGCCAGCAGCCGATCCAGGGGCTACGAGCAGTACTTC
-	TRBV19	TRBJ1-5	once	CASSKTLSAGGNQPQHF	TGTGCCAGTAGTAAGACCCTTTCGGCTGGGGGCAATCAGCCCCAGCATTTT
TRBD1	TRBV4-2	TRBJ1-2	once	CASSQGGGGAGYGYTF	TGTGCCAGCAGCCAGGGGGGAGGGGGCGCGGGCTATGGCTACACCTTC
TRBD1	TRBV6-6	TRBJ2-2	few	CASRPGQWNTGELFF	TGTGCCAGCAGACCGGGACAGTGGAACACCGGGGAGCTGTTTTTT
-	TRBV2	TRBJ2-7	many	CATETALPYEQYF	TGTGCCACTGAGACAGCCCTCCCATACGAGCAGTACTTC
-	TRBV9	TRBJ1-1	few	CASSAGGRRDTEAFF	TGTGCCAGCAGCGCCGGGGGGCGGAGGGACACTGAAGCTTTCTTT
TRBD1	TRBV2	TRBJ1-2	once	CASSDPGQGGNTF	TGTGCCAGCAGTGACCCGGGACAGGGAGGAAACACCTTC
TRBD1	TRBV29-1	TRBJ2-7	-	CSVEEPRTGSEQYF	TGCAGCGTTGAAGAACCTCGGACAGGGAGCGAGCAGTACTTC
-	TRBV29-1	TRBJ2-3	many	CSVVSYADTQYF	TGCAGCGTCGTCAGTTATGCAGATACGCAGTATTTT
TRBD1	TRBV6-1	TRBJ1-1	-	CASGTDRGNTEAFF	TGTGCCAGTGGTACCGACAGGGGAAACACTGAAGCTTTCTTT
TRBD1	TRBV10-3	TRBJ2-7	many	CAISEGTGEQYF	TGTGCCATCAGTGAGGGGACAGGCGAGCAGTACTTC
-	TRBV11-3	TRBJ2-7	-	CASSQHSQWEQYF	TGTGCCAGCAGCCAACACTCCCAGTGGGAGCAGTACTTC
TRBD1	TRBV15	TRBJ1-6	-	CATSGSGQRNSPLHF	TGTGCCACCAGCGGATCGGGACAGCGAAATTCACCCCTCCACTTT
TRBD1	TRBV2	TRBJ1-2	few	CASSSGTGIYGYTF	TGTGCCAGCAGCAGTGGGACAGGCATATACGGCTACACCTTC
-	TRBV7-9	TRBJ2-1	-	CASSKRGALHEQFF	TGTGCCAGCAGCAAAAGAGGGGCGCTCCATGAGCAGTTCTTC